This record looks at one T cell receptor (beta chain) sequence and its context. This sample was included in a study of blood T cell repertoires in COVID-19. On the study more broadly: Researchers got acute and convalescent COVID-19 samples from the United States, Italy and Spain.

Methods used by the authors: Amplified reference gene primers provided the basis for estimating nucleated cell counts. Libraries were prepared by immunoSEQ multiplex PCR; TCRdb keeps only in-frame clonotypes and omits some of them. V and J calls and clone size come straight from that table; D and trimming were deduced from the DNA. This sample has around 140,000 clones, with around nine tenths found just once. Germline values: CDR1 MGHDK, CDR2 SYGVNS. The CDR3 has 16 amino acids. The V end lost 5 bases, the J end lost 1 base, and 17 bases lay between the germline ends. The chain recombines TRBV25-1 with TRBJ1-2; D may be TRBD1 (6 bases). Input material: peripheral blood. The sequence came from a man between 60 and 75 years old with active or convalescent COVID-19. The CDR3 region is CASSPGVYRINYGYTF. As DNA, the CDR3 is TGTGCCAGCAGTCCAGGGGTCTACAGGATTAACTATGGCTACACCTTC.